Listed here are 19 T cell receptor beta chains from one sample, sequenced in a study of technical replicates of blood from four donors. Some clones are missing from TCRdb's copy, which holds only in-frame ones; the method was immunoSEQ multiplex PCR. The repertoire includes roughly 50,000 clones, 90% to 95% of them detected once, and about 3% sits in the top ten. The sequenced sample consisted of PBMCs. The receptors were sampled from a human donor in good health. Some clones in this sample may be carry-over from other donors' samples.

J is TRBJ1-2 and V is TRBV7-9, with 7 positions matching TRBD1. This CDR3 spans 14 amino acids. The germline V gene has CDR1 SEHNR and CDR2 FQNEAQ (reference sequence). Losses at the gene ends were 1 base for V and 6 bases for J; bases not matched to a gene: 5. The CDR3 sequence is CASSLDGGGHGYTF. CDR3 nucleotide sequence: TGTGCCAGCAGCTTAGACGGAGGGGGCCATGGCTACACCTTC.

The chain links TRBV20-1 to TRBJ2-7; D is uncertain. The ends were cut back, 6 bases at V and 3 bases at J, with 9 bases in the middle. CDR1 and CDR2 from the germline V gene are DFQATT and SNEGSKA (reference sequence). The CDR3 has 11 residues. CDR3 DNA sequence: TGCAGTGCCGGCCCGGGCTACGAGCAGTACTTC. This codes for CSAGPGYEQYF.

Worth noting for this clone: Its ends do not fully match the called genes, so a read error is possible. CDR3 DNA: TGCGCCAGCAGCTTTCAAGACAGCTACACATATACGCAGTATTTT. Residues: CASSFQDSYTYTQYF. The chain carries TRBV5-1 and TRBJ2-3; D might be TRBD1 (5 bases). This CDR3 is built from 15 residues. CDR1 SGHRS and CDR2 YFSETQ come from the germline V gene.

The chain couples TRBV10-3 to TRBJ2-2; 7 nucleotides align to TRBD1. Germline CDR1 and CDR2: ENHRY and SYGVKD. V was pared by 6 bases and J by 6 bases, with 4 bases of the junction left unmatched. There are 13 residues in the CDR3. CDR3 bases: TGTGCCATCAGGCCCGACAGGGCCGGGGAGCTGTTTTTT. Its translation: CAIRPDRAGELFF.

This chain links TRBV7-2 with TRBJ1-1; tentative D call: TRBD1 (6 bases). V lost 1 base, J lost 6 bases, and 12 bases lay in between. This CDR3 region has 14 residues. CDR1 is SGHTA, CDR2 FQGNSA, per germline. CDR3 in DNA: TGTGCCAGCAGCTTAGTTGGGGGCAGGTCTGAAGCTTTCTTT. Its translation: CASSLVGGRSEAFF.

The V and J genes are TRBV15 and TRBJ1-3; no reliable D call. The CDR3 has 17 residues. V was shortened by 0 bases and J by 2 bases, with 14 bases between the two germline ends. Germline CDR1 reads LNHNV; CDR2 reads YYDKDF (reference sequence). DNA for the CDR3: TGTGCCACCAGCAGAGATTTCCCCCCTTCTCCTGGAAACACCATATATTTT. As protein: CATSRDFPPSPGNTIYF.

Sample share makes this clone medium-sized. Mismatch with germline at one junction end may stem from a read error. The rearrangement links TRBV6-4 to TRBJ2-1; unclear D gene. Germline-derived CDR1 and CDR2 are MRHNA and SNTAGT. This CDR3 is 14 amino acids long. The CDR3 sequence: CASSDGLSSNEQFF. The CDR3 region has the DNA TGTGCCAGCAGTGACGGGCTATCCTCCAATGAGCAGTTCTTC.

A single count supports this clone. In DNA form, the CDR3 reads TGTGCCAGCAGCTTAATGACAGGGCTCATCTCCTACGAGCAGTACTTC. Residues: CASSLMTGLISYEQYF. The rearrangement uses TRBV11-2 and TRBJ2-7; 7 nucleotides agree with TRBD1. Germline lookup yields CDR1 SGHAT and CDR2 FQNNGV. The CDR3 spans 16 residues. V gave up 2 bases and J gave up 0 bases; unmatched junction bases: 7.

This clone was recorded a few times. V is TRBV28 and J is TRBJ1-2, with a possible D match to TRBD1 (5 bases). The V gene lost 5 bases and the J gene lost 7 bases, with 17 bases spanning the gap. This CDR3 has 14 residues. Per the germline V gene, CDR1 is MDHEN and CDR2 is SYDVKM. The CDR3 protein is CASSVTRGRVGYTF. For the CDR3, the DNA is TGTGCCAGCAGTGTAACCCGAGGCAGGGTTGGCTACACCTTC.

The chain combines TRBV25-1 with TRBJ2-3; D perhaps matches TRBD1 (7 bases). The CDR3 is 15 residues long. With 3 bases removed from V and 0 bases from J, the gap between germline ends came to 10 bases. In germline, CDR1 is MGHDK, CDR2 SYGVNS. In DNA form, the CDR3 reads TGTGCCAGCAGTGACCAGGGGGGCAGCACAGATACGCAGTATTTT. Protein sequence: CASSDQGGSTDTQYF.

The genes are TRBV7-2 and TRBJ2-5, with TRBD2 as a possible D gene (6 bases). Per germline, CDR1 SGHTA and CDR2 FQGNSA. V shed 5 bases and J shed 7 bases, with 14 bases lying between them. The CDR3 is 13 residues long. For the CDR3, the DNA is TGTGCCAGCAGCACCCGGACCGGGGGGACCCAGTACTTC. Its protein is CASSTRTGGTQYF. The whole variable domain, filled in from reference TRBV7-2 and TRBJ2-5, reads GAGVSQSPSNKVTEKGKDVELRCDPISGHTALYWYRQSLGQGLEFLIYFQGNSAPDKSGLPSDRFSAERTGGSVSTLTIQRTQQEDSAVYLCASSTRTGGTQYFGPGTRLLVL.

The chain links TRBV2 to TRBJ2-2, with no clear D. The length of the CDR3 is 15 residues. Germline CDR1 reads SNHLY; CDR2 reads FYNNEI. The ends were cut back, 7 bases at V and 3 bases at J, with 15 bases in the middle. CDR3 nucleotides: TGTGCCAGCAACGGAGTTCTTCCTTACACCGGGGAGCTGTTTTTT. Amino acids: CASNGVLPYTGELFF.

The DNA for the CDR3 is TGCGCCAGCAGCTTGGGGACAACGAACACTGAAGCTTTCTTT. Protein: CASSLGTTNTEAFF. The rearrangement links TRBV5-1 to TRBJ1-1; D may be TRBD1 (5 bases). Germline V gives CDR1 SGHRS, CDR2 YFSETQ. The CDR3 is 14 amino acids. Trimming removed 0 bases at V and 1 base at J, with 7 bases between.

This chain uses TRBV7-2 with TRBJ1-5, with TRBD1 identical over 7 bases. CDR1 is SGHTA and CDR2 is FQGNSA in the germline V gene. The CDR3 loop spans 15 amino acids. After removal of 5 bases from V and 0 bases from J, the junction contained 4 bases not matched to a gene. The CDR3 region has the DNA TGTGCCAGCAGCACGGGACAGTCTAGCAATCAGCCCCAGCATTTT. This sequence encodes CASSTGQSSNQPQHF.

The V and J genes are TRBV19 and TRBJ2-3, with 11 bases fitting TRBD1. The CDR3 length is 17 residues. The V gene's germline CDR1 is LNHDA and CDR2 SQIVND (reference sequence). The ends lost 6 bases at V and 9 bases at J; junction bases unmatched: 17. The CDR3: CASRPGTGGLAGETQYF. The CDR3 DNA is TGTGCCAGTAGACCCGGGACAGGGGGGTTAGCGGGAGAGACGCAGTATTTT.

The rearrangement joins TRBV5-1 to TRBJ2-2, with TRBD1 matching 9 bases. Germline V CDR1 and CDR2: SGHRS, YFSETQ. The V gene end was trimmed by 7 bases and the J gene end by 10 bases; junction bases not matched to a gene: 14. The CDR3 sequence is 15 residues long. CDR3 coding DNA: TGCGCCAGCTCGACCGGGACAGGGATTCGGGAGGAGCTGTTTTTT. Residues: CASSTGTGIREELFF. Together with reference TRBV5-1 and TRBJ2-2, the CDR3 gives the full variable domain: KAGVTQTPRYLIKTRGQQVTLSCSPISGHRSVSWYQQTPGQGLQFLFEYFSETQRNKGNFPGRFSGRQFSNSRSEMNVSTLELGDSALYLCASSTGTGIREELFFGEGSRLTVL.

This clone was counted a single time. The V gene is TRBV5-6, the J gene TRBJ1-5; 9 bases are shared with TRBD1. CDR1 is SGHDT and CDR2 is YYEEEE in the germline V gene. This CDR3 comprises 14 residues. The junction had 6 bases not matched to a gene; V was cut back by 4 bases and J by 7 bases. The CDR3 DNA sequence: TGTGCCAGCAGCGGGACAGGGCGCAGGCAGCCCCAGCATTTT. Amino acid sequence: CASSGTGRRQPQHF. The full variable domain, completed using reference TRBV5-6 and TRBJ1-5, is DAGVTQSPTHLIKTRGQQVTLRCSPKSGHDTVSWYQQALGQGPQFIFQYYEEEERQRGNFPDRFSGHQFPNYSSELNVNALLLGDSALYLCASSGTGRRQPQHFGDGTRLSIL.

The V call is TRBV11-2, the J call TRBJ2-2; 9 bases are shared with TRBD1. CDR1 and CDR2 (germline): SGHAT, FQNNGV. The V and J ends lost 5 bases and 6 bases, in that order; junction bases with no gene match: 1. The CDR3 contains 13 residues. CDR3 nucleotide sequence: TGTGCCAGCAGCGGACAGGGGCCCGGGGAGCTGTTTTTT. Translating gives CASSGQGPGELFF.

The chain couples TRBV4-3 to TRBJ1-4; the D gene is possibly TRBD1 (5 bases). V was trimmed by 0 bases and J by 3 bases, leaving 14 bases between them. Germline loops: CDR1 LGHNA, CDR2 YSLEER. The CDR3 has 17 residues. The DNA of the CDR3 is TGCGCCAGCAGCCAAGATGTACGCGCAGGGCCTAATGAAAAACTGTTTTTT. This gives the protein CASSQDVRAGPNEKLFF.